This T cell receptor (beta chain) was recovered during a study of neoadjuvant anti-PD-1 for oral cavity cancer. Looking at the study overall: Around day 43, patients without progression received a fourth nivolumab dose before surgery. Study conclusions and caveats: After neoadjuvant nivolumab, PBMC T cell clonality was significantly higher in non-responders than responders. Only a few patients per response group were TCR-analyzed; validation needed.

PBMC libraries mostly used about 500 ng of input genomic DNA, with six replicates per sample. TCRdb's table, derived via immunoSEQ multiplex PCR, lists solely in-frame clones and lacks some. The table shows 72,000 or so clones, with around four fifths occurring only once. V gave up 3 bases and J gave up 7 bases; unmatched junction bases: 11. The length of the CDR3 is 17 residues. Germline CDR1 is MNHEY and CDR2 is SMNVEV (reference sequence). As for this clone: Antigen specificity is unknown.

This chain joins TRBV27 and TRBJ2-7; 14 bases map to TRBD2. Here the sequenced sample was PBMCs, taken before nivolumab (anti-PD-1) treatment. This TCR came from a person between 40 and 85 years old with oral cavity squamous cell carcinoma. The CDR3 DNA sequence: TGTGCCAGCAGTTTCGAGGGTGGAGGGACTAGCGGGAGTGAGCAGTACTTC. Encoded protein: CASSFEGGGTSGSEQYF.